Below, 24 T cell receptor beta chains from the same sample are listed, as sequenced in a study of T cell responses to AZD1222 COVID-19 vaccine. This table comes from immunoSEQ multiplex PCR, and its TCRdb copy is limited to in-frame clones, with some not included. The repertoire holds 160,000 or so clones, with 90% to 95% as singletons. Sample: peripheral blood, taken 28 days after the second AZD1222 dose. These receptors were taken from an adult who received the AZD1222 COVID-19 vaccine.

This chain connects TRBV7-8 to TRBJ2-1; a weak D match, TRBD2 (5 bases). The length of the CDR3 is 13 residues. The germline V and J ends were trimmed by 5 bases and 8 bases, with 13 bases remaining between them. The germline gives CDR1 SGHVS, CDR2 FQNEAQ. The CDR3 spells CASSRLPRDEQFF. The CDR3 DNA is TGTGCCAGCAGCCGACTACCTAGGGATGAGCAGTTCTTC.

The gene calls are TRBV19 and TRBJ1-5; D not resolved. CDR1 is LNHDA, CDR2 SQIVND, per germline (reference sequence). V lost 3 bases and J lost 7, with 13 bases in between. The CDR3 length is 14 residues. The CDR3 sequence: CASSMYQSNQPQHF. CDR3 bases: TGTGCCAGTAGTATGTACCAATCCAACCAGCCCCAGCATTTT.

The chain couples TRBV4-2 to TRBJ2-7, with D tentatively TRBD1 (6 bases). Germline values: CDR1 LGHNA, CDR2 YNFKEQ. The length of the CDR3 is 16 residues. The V gene lost 0 bases and the J gene lost 2 bases, with 14 bases spanning the gap. CDR3 loop: CASSQDPGDKTYEQYF. In nucleotides, the CDR3 is TGTGCCAGCAGCCAAGATCCCGGGGACAAAACCTACGAGCAGTACTTC.

This sequence joins TRBV11-3 and TRBJ2-2; TRBD2 matches at 11 bases. The CDR3 has 16 amino acids. V lost 1 base to trimming and J lost 5 bases; unmatched junction nucleotides: 3. Per the germline V gene, CDR1 is SGHNT and CDR2 is YENEEA. CDR3 bases: TGTGCCAGCAGCTTAGGACTAGCGGGAAGAACCGGGGAGCTGTTTTTT. Translating gives CASSLGLAGRTGELFF.

V usage is TRBV9 and J usage is TRBJ1-1, with no clear D. There are 13 residues in the CDR3. Germline V gives CDR1 SGDLS, CDR2 YYNGEE. V lost 4 bases and J lost 0, with 7 bases in between. CDR3 sequence reads: CASSPGLNTEAFF. Here the CDR3 DNA reads TGTGCCAGCAGCCCAGGATTGAACACTGAAGCTTTCTTT. The full variable domain, its missing parts supplied by reference TRBV9 and TRBJ1-1, is DSGVTQTPKHLITATGQRVTLRCSPRSGDLSVYWYQQSLDQGLQFLIQYYNGEERAKGNILERFSAQQFPDLHSELNLSSLELGDSALYFCASSPGLNTEAFFGQGTRLTVV.

This chain connects TRBV28 to TRBJ1-1; perhaps TRBD1 as D (6 bases). Germline CDR1 reads MDHEN; CDR2 reads SYDVKM. The V and J ends lost 4 bases and 11 bases respectively, with 14 bases between them. The CDR3 spans 12 residues. CDR3 loop: CASSSTTGNAFF. In DNA form, the CDR3 reads TGTGCCAGCAGTTCAACCACAGGGAACGCTTTCTTT.

This clone was recorded once. The chain is built from TRBV6-5 and TRBJ1-5; 8 bases line up with TRBD1. Germline loops: CDR1 MNHEY, CDR2 SVGAGI. CDR3 length: 14 amino acids. Losses at the gene ends were 9 bases for V and 6 bases for J; bases not matched to a gene: 10. The CDR3 here is CARTIQGESQPQHF. The DNA for the CDR3 is TGTGCCAGAACGATACAGGGGGAAAGTCAGCCCCAGCATTTT.

CDR3: CASSPTRTGQNTEAFF. The CDR3 nucleotides are TGTGCCAGCTCACCAACACGGACAGGGCAGAACACTGAAGCTTTCTTT. The chain recombines TRBV18 with TRBJ1-1, with 8 nucleotides matching TRBD1. The CDR3 spans 16 residues. Germline lookup yields CDR1 KGHSH and CDR2 LQKENI. Trimming removed 2 bases from V and 1 base from J; junction bases left unmatched: 6.

V and J are TRBV11-2 and TRBJ2-3, with D possibly matching TRBD2 (6 bases). Trimming left V 5 bases short and J 0 bases short, with 15 bases between. Germline V gene data show CDR1 as SGHAT and CDR2 as FQNNGV. CDR3 size: 16 residues. CDR3 loop: CASSRLLASSTDTQYF. CDR3 sequence (DNA): TGTGCCAGCAGCCGACTCCTAGCGTCTAGCACAGATACGCAGTATTTT.

This chain connects TRBV7-2 to TRBJ2-5; D is undetermined. The V and J ends lost 0 bases and 1 base respectively, with 9 bases between them. Germline V CDR1 and CDR2: SGHTA, FQGNSA. The CDR3 consists of 15 residues. CDR3 protein: CASSLADQPQETQYF. The CDR3 coding sequence is TGTGCCAGCAGCTTAGCGGACCAACCCCAAGAGACCCAGTACTTC.

The chain carries TRBV2 and TRBJ2-7; no reliable D call. V shed 2 bases and J shed 3 bases, with 17 bases lying between them. Germline loops: CDR1 SNHLY, CDR2 FYNNEI. The CDR3 spans 16 residues. CDR3 region: CASSESSIGMNYEQYF. The DNA for the CDR3 is TGTGCCAGCAGTGAATCGTCTATAGGAATGAACTACGAGCAGTACTTC.

With regard to this clone: Distinct nucleotide sequences in the sample also encode this CDR3. J is TRBJ1-3 and V is TRBV30; no reliable D call. The CDR3 extends over 12 amino acids. Germline CDR1 and CDR2: GTSNPN and SVGIG (reference sequence). Trimming stripped 0 bases from V and 3 bases from J, with 3 bases between. As DNA, the CDR3 is TGTGCCTGGAGTGTACTTGGAAACACCATATATTTT. Translated: CAWSVLGNTIYF.

The chain employs TRBV28 and TRBJ1-5; D is unclear. CDR1 is MDHEN and CDR2 is SYDVKM in the germline V gene. CDR3 length: 14 residues. V lost 3 bases and J lost 3, with 9 bases in between. The DNA for the CDR3 is TGTGCCAGCAGTTTTAGTGGGTCCAATCAGCCCCAGCATTTT. Protein: CASSFSGSNQPQHF.

This chain uses TRBV27 with TRBJ2-1, with 7 bases fitting TRBD1. This CDR3 comprises 12 residues. V was pared by 5 bases and J by 14 bases, with 9 bases of the junction left unmatched. From germline, CDR1 is MNHEY and CDR2 SMNVEV (reference sequence). Here the CDR3 DNA reads TGTGCCAGCAGTCCCCGGGACAGATCGGAGTTCTTC. Translated, it gives CASSPRDRSEFF.

The chain combines TRBV4-3 with TRBJ2-1, with 10 nucleotides matching TRBD2. CDR1 LGHNA and CDR2 YSLEER come from the germline V gene. Trimming cost V 0 bases and J 7 bases; bases outside gene matches: 12. CDR3 length: 18 residues. CDR3 sequence reads: CASSQDREAGGPGNEQFF. CDR3 nucleotides: TGCGCCAGCAGCCAAGATAGAGAAGCGGGAGGGCCAGGAAATGAGCAGTTCTTC.

This chain's CDR3 is CASSQGVGAEGYTF. The DNA for the CDR3 is TGCGCCAGCAGCCAGGGGGTGGGGGCCGAAGGCTACACCTTC. The chain recombines TRBV5-1 with TRBJ1-2, with 7 bases aligning to TRBD1. CDR1 is SGHRS, CDR2 YFSETQ, per germline. CDR3 size: 14 residues. V shed 4 bases and J 8 bases; nucleotides not matched to a gene: 11.

The chain recombines TRBV18 with TRBJ1-1; perhaps TRBD1 as D (5 bases). The CDR3 totals 15 residues. Trimming cost V 3 bases and J 7 bases, with 18 bases left between them. The germline V gene encodes CDR1 KGHSH and CDR2 LQKENI. The CDR3 loop is CASSPGALGVHEAFF. CDR3 coding DNA: TGTGCCAGCTCACCTGGGGCGCTAGGGGTACATGAAGCTTTCTTT.

The chain employs TRBV6-5 and TRBJ1-1; D is possibly TRBD1 (6 bases). CDR1 and CDR2 from the germline V gene are MNHEY and SVGAGI. Trimming removed 2 bases at V and 3 bases at J, with 10 bases between. The CDR3 has 14 amino acids. The CDR3 loop is CASSYATGYTEAFF. CDR3 DNA: TGTGCCAGCAGTTACGCAACAGGGTACACTGAAGCTTTCTTT.

Only one count was recorded for this clone. The J gene is TRBJ1-6, the V gene TRBV9; 8 nucleotides match TRBD1. Losses at the gene ends were 4 bases for V and 7 bases for J; bases not matched to a gene: 4. There are 14 residues in the CDR3. Germline CDR1 and CDR2: SGDLS and YYNGEE. The CDR3 sequence: CASSTTGANSPLHF. The DNA of the CDR3 is TGTGCCAGCAGCACGACAGGGGCAAATTCACCCCTCCACTTT.

The rearrangement links TRBV4-1 to TRBJ1-1; D is uncertain. Germline assignment: CDR1 MGHRA and CDR2 YSYEKL. The CDR3 length is 13 residues. The germline V and J ends were trimmed by 2 bases and 6 bases, with 10 bases remaining between them. The CDR3 DNA is TGCGCCAGCAGCCAATCCGGCGGCGCTGAAGCTTTCTTT. As protein: CASSQSGGAEAFF.

The chain has TRBV7-9 and TRBJ2-7; TRBD2 matches at 8 bases. V lost 8 bases, J lost 2 bases, and 11 bases stayed unmatched. Per the germline V gene, CDR1 is SEHNR and CDR2 is FQNEAQ (reference sequence). The CDR3 length is 15 residues. CDR3 loop: CASGAFSGTPYEQYF. The CDR3 DNA follows: TGTGCCAGCGGGGCATTTAGCGGGACTCCCTACGAGCAGTACTTC. The full variable domain, in which reference TRBV7-9 and TRBJ2-7 provide the parts outside the CDR3, is DTGVSQNPRHKITKRGQNVTFRCDPISEHNRLYWYRQTLGQGPEFLTYFQNEAQLEKSRLLSDRFSAERPKGSFSTLEIQRTEQGDSAMYLCASGAFSGTPYEQYFGPGTRLTVT.

This chain joins TRBV15 and TRBJ2-7; weak D call: TRBD2 (6 bases). The CDR3 loop spans 13 amino acids. The ends were cut back, 3 bases at V and 3 bases at J, with 9 bases in the middle. Germline loops: CDR1 LNHNV, CDR2 YYDKDF (reference sequence). The DNA of the CDR3 is TGTGCCACCAGCAGGGGACTGAACTACGAGCAGTACTTC. Its protein is CATSRGLNYEQYF.

As regards this clone: Other DNA sequences in the same sample also yield this CDR3. The genes are TRBV7-9 and TRBJ1-1; D is unresolved. Germline V CDR1 and CDR2: SEHNR, FQNEAQ (reference sequence). With 1 base removed from V and 4 bases from J, the gap between germline ends came to 7 bases. The CDR3 is made up of 13 amino acids. This CDR3 is CASSLGVGTEAFF. Written as DNA, the CDR3 is TGTGCCAGCAGCTTAGGGGTCGGCACTGAAGCTTTCTTT.

The V gene is TRBV18, the J gene TRBJ1-2; 10 nucleotides align to TRBD1. The V and J ends lost 9 bases and 6 bases, in that order; junction bases with no gene match: 13. Germline assignment: CDR1 KGHSH and CDR2 LQKENI. The CDR3 covers 15 residues. CDR3 sequence (DNA): TGTGCCAGTTACGGGACAGGGGACGATTGGAATGGCTACACCTTC. It yields the protein CASYGTGDDWNGYTF.